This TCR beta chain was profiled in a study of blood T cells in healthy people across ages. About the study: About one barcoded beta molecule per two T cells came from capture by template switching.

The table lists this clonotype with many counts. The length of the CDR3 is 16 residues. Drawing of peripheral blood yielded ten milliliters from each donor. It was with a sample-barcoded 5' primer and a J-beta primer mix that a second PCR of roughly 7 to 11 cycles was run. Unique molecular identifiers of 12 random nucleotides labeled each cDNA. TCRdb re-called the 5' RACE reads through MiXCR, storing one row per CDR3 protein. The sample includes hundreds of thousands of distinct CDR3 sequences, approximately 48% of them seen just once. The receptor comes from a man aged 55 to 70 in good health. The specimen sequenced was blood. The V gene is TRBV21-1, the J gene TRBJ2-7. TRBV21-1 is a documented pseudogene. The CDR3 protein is CASSKVYPRDSYEQYF. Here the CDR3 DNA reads TGTGCCAGCAGCAAAGTATATCCGAGAGACTCCTACGAGCAGTACTTC.